This is a list of T cell receptor beta chains from one sample in a study of cytomegalovirus exposure and HLA in healthy donors. Profiled with immunoSEQ multiplex PCR; TCRdb holds only in-frame clones, not every one. The repertoire holds 150,000 or so clones, with around two thirds as singletons. Input material: PBMCs. The receptors shown here come from a young man in good health and CMV-seropositive. The CDR3 runs from the conserved cysteine through the conserved F or W. Fields, in order: J gene, V gene, clone size, D gene, CDR3 protein, CDR3 DNA. A D gene is named only where the DNA matches it firmly. Not all rows give a size; the values are once, few, many and, for expanded clones, a class.

J gene: TRBJ1-1; V gene: TRBV5-4; clone size: -; D gene: TRBD1; CDR3 protein: CASSSGQGARTEAFF; CDR3 DNA: TGTGCCAGCAGCTCCGGACAGGGGGCGCGGACTGAAGCTTTCTTT
J gene: TRBJ1-5; V gene: TRBV28; clone size: -; D gene: TRBD1; CDR3 protein: CASSLTGYNNQPQHF; CDR3 DNA: TGTGCCAGCAGTTTGACAGGGTACAACAATCAGCCCCAGCATTTT
J gene: TRBJ2-5; V gene: TRBV6-5; clone size: -; D gene: -; CDR3 protein: CASSVGETQYF; CDR3 DNA: TGTGCCAGCAGTGTCGGAGAGACCCAGTACTTC
J gene: TRBJ1-2; V gene: TRBV6-5; clone size: -; D gene: -; CDR3 protein: CASSHGQRSNYGYTF; CDR3 DNA: TGTGCCAGCAGTCACGGACAGCGGTCTAACTATGGCTACACCTTC
J gene: TRBJ1-2; V gene: TRBV19; clone size: few; D gene: TRBD1; CDR3 protein: CASREDRSNYGYTF; CDR3 DNA: TGTGCCAGTAGAGAGGACAGGTCTAACTATGGCTACACCTTC
J gene: TRBJ2-1; V gene: TRBV6-5; clone size: few; D gene: -; CDR3 protein: CASSLTRDPLGNEQFF; CDR3 DNA: TGTGCCAGCAGTTTGACTCGCGACCCCCTTGGCAATGAGCAGTTCTTC
J gene: TRBJ2-7; V gene: TRBV28; clone size: once; D gene: TRBD1; CDR3 protein: CASINGQGTTYEQYF; CDR3 DNA: TGTGCCAGCATCAATGGACAGGGGACCACCTACGAGCAGTACTTC
J gene: TRBJ2-3; V gene: TRBV19; clone size: few; D gene: TRBD2; CDR3 protein: CASSQGILAGATDTQYF; CDR3 DNA: TGTGCCAGTAGTCAAGGCATTCTAGCGGGAGCCACAGATACGCAGTATTTT
J gene: TRBJ2-3; V gene: TRBV5-4; clone size: -; D gene: TRBD2; CDR3 protein: CASSLEAGGSTDTQYF; CDR3 DNA: TGTGCCAGCAGCTTGGAGGCGGGAGGCAGCACAGATACGCAGTATTTT
J gene: TRBJ2-5; V gene: TRBV28; clone size: -; D gene: -; CDR3 protein: CASSWRQETQYF; CDR3 DNA: TGTGCCAGCAGTTGGAGGCAAGAGACCCAGTACTTC
J gene: TRBJ1-2; V gene: TRBV28; clone size: -; D gene: -; CDR3 protein: CASSSNPGGGYTF; CDR3 DNA: TGTGCCAGCAGTTCAAACCCCGGCGGGGGCTACACCTTC
J gene: TRBJ2-2; V gene: TRBV28; clone size: -; D gene: TRBD2; CDR3 protein: CASSLAGGADGELFF; CDR3 DNA: TGTGCCAGCAGTTTAGCGGGAGGAGCTGACGGGGAGCTGTTTTTT
J gene: TRBJ2-1; V gene: TRBV4-1; clone size: -; D gene: -; CDR3 protein: CASKPGAFLNEQFF; CDR3 DNA: TGCGCCAGCAAACCGGGAGCCTTTTTGAATGAGCAGTTCTTC